The rows below give T cell receptor beta chains drawn from one sample of a study. TCRdb independently ran MiXCR on the RT-PCR reads; one entry per CDR3 protein. This sample yields about 700,000 distinct CDR3 sequences, of which approximately 15% are seen a single time; around 3.3% belongs to the top ten. The sequenced sample consisted of memory CD4+ T cells from blood. The receptors were gathered from a female donor in good health, serving as a healthy control. The CDR3 runs from the conserved cysteine through the conserved F or W. The D gene is left open where the match is weak. Part of the rows lack a size; the others show once, few, many or a class for expanded clones.

j_call d_call clone_size v_call cdr3_nt cdr3_aa
TRBJ2-2 NA many TRBV12-3/TRBV12-4 TGTGCCAGCAGTTCCTTCCTGGAGGTGACCGGGGAGCTGTTTTTT CASSSFLEVTGELFF
TRBJ2-3 TRBD1 few TRBV6-2/TRBV6-3 TGTGCCAGCAGCTACGACAGGGGAGGCACAGATACGCAGTATTTT CASSYDRGGTDTQYF
TRBJ1-5 NA many TRBV7-2 TGTGCCAGCAGCGTTAACTCCCCGACAGGACGTGGTGGCAATCAGCCCCAGCATTTT CASSVNSPTGRGGNQPQHF
TRBJ2-5 NA few TRBV6-1 TGTGCCAGCCGTCTAGTGGAGACCCAGTACTTC CASRLVETQYF
TRBJ2-1 TRBD1 NA TRBV5-1 TGCGCCAGCAGGACAGGGGGTCGGACAGGGCCAGATGAGCAGTTCTTC CASRTGGRTGPDEQFF
TRBJ2-7 NA few TRBV7-6 TGTGCCAGCAGCCGAGGAGGGTGGGAGCAGTACTTC CASSRGGWEQYF
TRBJ2-1 NA many TRBV12-3/TRBV12-4 TGTGCCAGCACCCCTGGGGGTAGGTCCTACAATGAGCAGTTCTTC CASTPGGRSYNEQFF
TRBJ1-1 NA few TRBV15 TGTGCCACCAGCAGAAGGACAGCCCGCACTGAAGCTTTCTTT CATSRRTARTEAFF
TRBJ1-1 NA few TRBV7-9 TGTGCCGCCGGTCAGGGGAACACTGAAGCTTTCTTT CAAGQGNTEAFF
TRBJ2-3 NA few TRBV29-1 TGCAGCGTTGGGGGACCAGATACGCAGTATTTT CSVGGPDTQYF
TRBJ2-1 TRBD2 few TRBV20-1 TGCAGTGCTTTAGCGGGAGGGGGGAGCTCCTACAATGAGCAGTTCTTC CSALAGGGSSYNEQFF
TRBJ1-4 TRBD1 once TRBV7-2 TGTGCCAGCAGCTTCGACAGGGGACCTAATGAAAAACTGTTTTTT CASSFDRGPNEKLFF
TRBJ2-7 TRBD1 few TRBV4-3 TGCGCCAGCAGCCTCCGCAGGACAGGGGCCTACGAGCAGTACTTC CASSLRRTGAYEQYF
TRBJ2-3 TRBD2 many TRBV5-1 TGCGCCAGCAGTCCGGGGGTCGCTAGCGGGGCCCAGCGCACAGATACGCAGTATTTT CASSPGVASGAQRTDTQYF
TRBJ1-1 NA NA TRBV27 TGTGCCAGCAAGATCGAGAGGACAAGAACTGAAGCTTTCTTT CASKIERTRTEAFF
TRBJ2-3 TRBD1 NA TRBV4-3 TGCGCCAGCAGCCAGCGACAGGGGACAGATACGCAGTATTTT CASSQRQGTDTQYF
TRBJ1-5 NA few TRBV7-9 TGTGCCAGCAGCTTAATGGGGAGGGATAGCAATCAGCCCCAGCATTTT CASSLMGRDSNQPQHF
TRBJ2-7 NA many TRBV4-3 TGCGCCAGCAGCCAAGCTCCGGACTCATACAGCTCCTACGAGCAGTACTTC CASSQAPDSYSSYEQYF
TRBJ2-2 NA many TRBV7-6 TGTGCCAGCAGCATACCTGCCGGGGAGCTGTTTTTT CASSIPAGELFF
TRBJ2-2 TRBD2 NA TRBV5-1 TGCGCCAGCAGCTTACCACTAGCGGGAGACACCGGGGAGCTGTTTTTT CASSLPLAGDTGELFF
TRBJ2-7 TRBD1 NA TRBV6-2/TRBV6-3 TGTGCCAGCAGTCCTTGGGGGGACAGGCTCTACGAGCAGTACTTC CASSPWGDRLYEQYF
TRBJ1-2 TRBD1 many TRBV27 TGTGCCAGCAGTTTCATAGGGGGCGGAAACTATGGCTACACCTTC CASSFIGGGNYGYTF
TRBJ2-7 NA NA TRBV4-1 TGCGCCAGCAGCCTTAGCGGACATAGCTCCTACGAGCAGTACTTC CASSLSGHSSYEQYF
TRBJ2-7 TRBD2 few TRBV5-1 TGCGCCAGCAGCGAAGGGACTAGCGGTTCCGAGCAGTACTTC CASSEGTSGSEQYF
TRBJ1-1 TRBD1 many TRBV12-3/TRBV12-4 TGTGCCAGCAATGCCGGGACAGTGAACACTGAAGCTTTCTTT CASNAGTVNTEAFF
TRBJ1-5 NA few TRBV18 TGTGCCAGCTCACCGCAGGGCGACACAATCAGGGTTTTT CASSPQGDTIRVF
TRBJ2-1 NA NA TRBV20-1 TGCAGTGCTAGGCGGGGCGTATCAAGCGGCAATGAGCAGTTCTTC CSARRGVSSGNEQFF